This is a list of T cell receptor beta chains from one sample in a study of blood T cell repertoires in COVID-19. Profiling relied on immunoSEQ multiplex PCR, and the TCRdb table lists in-frame clones only, not all of them. This sample has under 150,000 clones, with roughly four fifths found just once. Sequenced material: peripheral blood. These receptors came from a woman aged 50 to 60 with active or convalescent COVID-19. CDR3s include the opening cysteine and the closing phenylalanine or tryptophan. D genes are given only for firm matches.

17	TRBD1	TRBV7-2	TRBJ2-7	TGTGCCAGCAGCCTTACGCCCGGACAGGGGGTGGCTTGCGAGCAGTACTTC	CASSLTPGQGVACEQYF
11	NA	TRBV29-1	TRBJ1-6	TGCAGCTATCGGACAGACTCACCCCTCCACTTT	CSYRTDSPLHF
13	NA	TRBV30	TRBJ1-5	TGTGCCTGGGCCCGGGGGGCAGGTCAGCCCCAGCATTTT	CAWARGAGQPQHF
15	NA	TRBV7-2	TRBJ1-6	TGTGCCAGCAGCCCCAGGGCCTCCTATAATTCACCCCTCCACTTT	CASSPRASYNSPLHF
15	TRBD1	TRBV30	TRBJ2-3	TGTGCCTGGGGCCCCCGACAGGGAATCACAGATACGCAGTATTTT	CAWGPRQGITDTQYF
16	TRBD1	TRBV5-1	TRBJ2-6	TGCGCCAGCAGCTTGACAGGGGGCGGTGGGGCCAACGTCCTGACTTTC	CASSLTGGGGANVLTF
23	TRBD1	TRBV19	TRBJ2-5	TGTGCCAGTAGTACCCTAACACCCCCTCCCGGGACAGGGGGGGCTGTCTGTCGGTGGACCCAGTACTTC	CASSTLTPPPGTGGAVCRWTQYF
13	NA	TRBV30	TRBJ1-5	TGTGCCTGGAGTAACGGGGGTAGACAGCCCCAGCATTTT	CAWSNGGRQPQHF
17	TRBD2	TRBV5-1	TRBJ2-3	TGCGCCAGCAGCTTGGCTACCGCGGGGGGCCCTGTGGATACGCAGTATTTT	CASSLATAGGPVDTQYF
11	NA	TRBV11-2	TRBJ1-2	TGTGCCAGCAGCTTATCGGAGGGCTACACCTTC	CASSLSEGYTF